Following are 2 T cell receptor beta chains from one sample sequenced in a study of T cell changes during pregnancy in multiple sclerosis. Libraries were prepared by immunoSEQ multiplex PCR; TCRdb keeps only in-frame clonotypes and omits some of them. The sample gives around 55,000 clones, 93% of which show up once; 3% to 4.5% is in the top ten. Specimen: CD8+ T cells from peripheral blood mononuclear cells, collected in the second trimester of pregnancy. All receptors come from a female donor with multiple sclerosis, enrolled in a pregnancy study.

This clone was picked up a small number of times. The chain joins TRBV27 to TRBJ1-4; 8 positions match TRBD1. The CDR3 is 13 residues long. In germline, CDR1 is MNHEY, CDR2 SMNVEV (reference sequence). Trimming cost V 5 bases and J 8 bases; bases outside gene matches: 4. The CDR3 region is CASSHRQGEKLFF. As DNA, the CDR3 is TGTGCCAGCAGTCACAGACAGGGGGAAAAACTGTTTTTT.

The rearrangement joins TRBV5-4 to TRBJ2-7; possible D gene TRBD1, 7 bases. The CDR3 is made up of 15 amino acids. Trimming pared 4 bases from V and 5 bases from J, leaving 19 bases between. The germline V gene has CDR1 SGHNT and CDR2 YYREEE (reference sequence). The CDR3 sequence is CASSPIRTGGDEQYF. CDR3 coding DNA: TGTGCCAGCAGCCCAATTCGGACAGGAGGGGACGAGCAGTACTTC.